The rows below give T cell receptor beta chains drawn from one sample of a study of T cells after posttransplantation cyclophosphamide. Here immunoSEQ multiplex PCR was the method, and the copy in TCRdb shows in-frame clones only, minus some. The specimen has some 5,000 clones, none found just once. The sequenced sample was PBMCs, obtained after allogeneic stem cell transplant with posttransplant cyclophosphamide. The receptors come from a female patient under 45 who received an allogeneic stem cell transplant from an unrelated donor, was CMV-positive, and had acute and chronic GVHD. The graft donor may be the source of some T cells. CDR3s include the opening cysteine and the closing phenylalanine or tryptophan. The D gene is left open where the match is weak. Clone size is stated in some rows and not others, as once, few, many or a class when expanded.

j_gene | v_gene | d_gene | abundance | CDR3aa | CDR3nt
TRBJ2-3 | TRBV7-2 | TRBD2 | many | CASSYGLAGGPDTQYF | TGTGCCAGCAGCTACGGACTAGCGGGAGGGCCAGATACGCAGTATTTT
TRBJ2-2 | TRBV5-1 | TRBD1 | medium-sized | CASSFGQGAGELFF | TGCGCCAGCAGCTTCGGACAGGGGGCCGGGGAGCTGTTTTTT
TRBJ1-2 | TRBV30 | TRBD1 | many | CAGGSGGYGYTF | TGTGCCGGAGGCTCAGGGGGCTATGGCTACACCTTC
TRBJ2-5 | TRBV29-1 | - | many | CSAATQVQETQYF | TGCAGCGCCGCCACACAGGTACAAGAGACCCAGTACTTC
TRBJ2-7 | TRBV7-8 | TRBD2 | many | CASSWTSGTYEQYF | TGTGCCAGCAGCTGGACTAGCGGGACCTACGAGCAGTACTTC
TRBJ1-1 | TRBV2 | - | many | CASTVRGLDTEAFF | TGTGCCAGCACGGTCAGGGGCTTGGACACTGAAGCTTTCTTT
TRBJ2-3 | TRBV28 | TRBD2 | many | CASSSLAGGPYTQYF | TGTGCCAGCAGTTCTCTAGCGGGAGGGCCATATACGCAGTATTTT
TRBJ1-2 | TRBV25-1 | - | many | CASSYGNYGYTF | TGTGCCAGCAGTTACGGGAACTATGGCTACACCTTC
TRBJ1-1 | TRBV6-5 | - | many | CASSWGLGNTEAFF | TGTGCCAGCAGTTGGGGGCTAGGGAACACTGAAGCTTTCTTT
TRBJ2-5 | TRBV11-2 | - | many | CASSLDRGTGETQYF | TGTGCCAGCAGCTTAGATCGGGGGACGGGGGAGACCCAGTACTTC
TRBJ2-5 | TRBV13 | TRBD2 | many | CASSYRLAGAQETQYF | TGTGCCAGCAGCTACCGACTAGCGGGAGCCCAAGAGACCCAGTACTTC
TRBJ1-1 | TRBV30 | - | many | CAWSVLSEAFF | TGTGCCTGGAGTGTACTATCGGAAGCTTTCTTT
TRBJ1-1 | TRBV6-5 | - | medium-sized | CASSREMNTEAFF | TGTGCCAGCAGCCGGGAGATGAACACTGAAGCTTTCTTT
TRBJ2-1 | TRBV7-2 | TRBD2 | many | CASSFSGRNEQFF | TGTGCCAGCAGCTTTAGCGGGAGAAATGAGCAGTTCTTC
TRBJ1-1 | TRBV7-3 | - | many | CASSYDRSMNTEAFF | TGTGCCAGCAGCTATGACAGGAGCATGAACACTGAAGCTTTCTTT
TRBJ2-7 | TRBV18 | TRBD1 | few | CASSPQARGSYEQYF | TGTGCCAGCTCACCACAAGCCAGGGGGAGCTACGAGCAGTACTTC
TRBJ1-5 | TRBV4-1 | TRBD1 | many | CASSQSGQVNQPQHF | TGCGCCAGCAGCCAGTCGGGACAGGTCAATCAGCCCCAGCATTTT
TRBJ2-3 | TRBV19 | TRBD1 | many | CASSIRSARGGADTQYF | TGTGCCAGTAGTATCCGCAGCGCGAGAGGGGGCGCAGATACGCAGTATTTT
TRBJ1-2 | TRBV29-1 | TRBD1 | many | CSVPGTGTTF | TGCAGCGTCCCCGGGACAGGGACCACCTTC
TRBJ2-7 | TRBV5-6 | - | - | CASSLVGGQYF | TGTGCCAGCAGCTTGGTGGGGGGGCAGTACTTC
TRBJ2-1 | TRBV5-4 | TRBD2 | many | CASSGPRDYYNEQFF | TGTGCCAGCAGCGGCCCCAGGGACTATTACAATGAGCAGTTCTTC
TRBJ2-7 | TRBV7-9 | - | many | CASSSTSYEQYF | TGTGCCAGCAGTTCTACGAGCTACGAGCAGTACTTC
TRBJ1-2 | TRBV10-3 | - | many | CAISVEGAGYTF | TGTGCCATCAGTGTGGAAGGGGCTGGCTACACCTTC
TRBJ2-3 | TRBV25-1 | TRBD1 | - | CASSEYITGDTDTQYF | TGTGCCAGCAGTGAATACATTACAGGGGACACAGATACGCAGTATTTT
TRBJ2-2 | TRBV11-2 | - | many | CASSLDPSTGELFF | TGTGCCAGCAGCTTAGATCCGTCTACCGGGGAGCTGTTTTTT
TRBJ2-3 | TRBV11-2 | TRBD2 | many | CASSLASRAGGPYTDTQYF | TGTGCCAGCAGCTTAGCGAGTAGGGCGGGAGGACCGTACACAGATACGCAGTATTTT
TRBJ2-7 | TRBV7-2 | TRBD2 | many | CASSLPAGSGYEQYF | TGTGCCAGCAGCCTCCCCGCGGGTAGCGGGTACGAGCAGTACTTC
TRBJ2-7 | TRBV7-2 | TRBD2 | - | CASSTRTSGTGPYEQYF | TGTGCCAGCAGCACACGGACTAGCGGGACCGGACCCTACGAGCAGTACTTC
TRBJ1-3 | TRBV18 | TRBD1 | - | CASSPSFQGVSGNTIYF | TGTGCCAGCTCACCCTCATTCCAGGGGGTATCTGGAAACACCATATATTTT
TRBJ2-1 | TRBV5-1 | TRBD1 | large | CASSLGTGENNEQFF | TGCGCCAGCAGCTTAGGGACAGGGGAAAACAATGAGCAGTTCTTC
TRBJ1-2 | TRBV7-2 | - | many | CASSLAGGMDYGYTF | TGTGCCAGCAGCTTAGCAGGAGGTATGGACTATGGCTACACCTTC
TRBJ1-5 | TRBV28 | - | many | CASGDSASPYSNQPQHF | TGTGCCAGCGGAGACAGCGCCTCACCTTATAGCAATCAGCCCCAGCATTTT
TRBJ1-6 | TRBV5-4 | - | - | CASSVGKGGDSPLHF | TGTGCCAGCAGCGTCGGGAAGGGAGGGGATTCACCCCTCCACTTT
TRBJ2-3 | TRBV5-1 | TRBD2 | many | CASSFSGGPFTDTQYF | TGCGCCAGCAGCTTTAGCGGGGGTCCTTTCACAGATACGCAGTATTTT
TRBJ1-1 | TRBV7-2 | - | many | CASSFGRLNTEAFF | TGTGCCAGCAGCTTCGGCAGGCTGAACACTGAAGCTTTCTTT
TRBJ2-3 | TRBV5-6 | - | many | CASSAGRGIDTQYF | TGTGCCAGCAGCGCCGGAAGAGGGATAGATACGCAGTATTTT
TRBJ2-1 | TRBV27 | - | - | CASSLRRFGTSLSYNEQFF | TGTGCCAGCAGTTTGAGGAGATTTGGGACTTCTCTTTCCTACAATGAGCAGTTCTTC
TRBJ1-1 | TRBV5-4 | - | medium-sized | CASNPTVPSSRSNTEAFF | TGTGCCAGCAACCCGACAGTTCCATCCAGTCGTTCGAACACTGAAGCTTTCTTT
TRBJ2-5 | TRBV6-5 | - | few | CASSYSGSWSETQYF | TGTGCCAGCAGTTACTCGGGCAGTTGGTCGGAGACCCAGTACTTC
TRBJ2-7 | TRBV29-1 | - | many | CSARLGSTYEQYF | TGCAGCGCGAGACTTGGTTCCACGTACGAGCAGTACTTC
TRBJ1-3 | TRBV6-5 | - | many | CASSYSFNGAGNTIYF | TGTGCCAGCAGTTACTCGTTTAATGGAGCTGGAAACACCATATATTTT
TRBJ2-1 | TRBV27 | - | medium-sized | CASSLSSRGYNEQFF | TGTGCCAGCAGTTTATCGTCCCGCGGCTACAATGAGCAGTTCTTC
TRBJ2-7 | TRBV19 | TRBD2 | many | CASKLATSSYEQYF | TGTGCCAGTAAACTAGCGACAAGCTCCTACGAGCAGTACTTC
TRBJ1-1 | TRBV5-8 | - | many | CASSPGLRNTEAFF | TGTGCCAGCAGCCCGGGACTGCGGAACACTGAAGCTTTCTTT
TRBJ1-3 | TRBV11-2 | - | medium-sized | CASSLAPDSLIGNTIYF | TGTGCCAGCAGCTTAGCCCCAGACAGCCTCATTGGAAACACCATATATTTT
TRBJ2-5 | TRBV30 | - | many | CAWSVSPNRGETQYF | TGTGCCTGGAGTGTCTCTCCAAACCGGGGGGAGACCCAGTACTTC
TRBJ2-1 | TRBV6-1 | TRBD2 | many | CASRKPGLDHNEQFF | TGTGCCAGCAGGAAGCCGGGACTAGACCACAATGAGCAGTTCTTC
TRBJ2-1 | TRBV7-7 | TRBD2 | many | CASSLDGLAGAEQFF | TGTGCTAGCAGCTTAGACGGACTAGCGGGTGCTGAGCAGTTCTTC
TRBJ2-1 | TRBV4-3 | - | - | CASSQDGGGLTSEQFF | TGCGCCAGCAGCCAAGATGGTGGCGGCTTAACGAGTGAGCAGTTCTTC
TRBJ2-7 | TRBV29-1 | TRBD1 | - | CSVEDSDREGSYEQYF | TGCAGCGTTGAAGATTCGGACAGGGAAGGATCCTACGAGCAGTACTTC
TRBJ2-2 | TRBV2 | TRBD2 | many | CASRGTSGPTGELFF | TGTGCCAGCAGGGGGACTAGCGGACCGACCGGGGAGCTGTTTTTT
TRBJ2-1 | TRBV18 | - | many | CASSPPSYNEQFF | TGTGCCAGCTCACCCCCTAGTTACAATGAGCAGTTCTTC